These 21 T cell receptor beta chains originate from one sample sequenced in a study of T cell responses to AZD1222 COVID-19 vaccine. Method: immunoSEQ multiplex PCR; TCRdb's copy keeps in-frame clones and lacks some. The data show about 88,000 clones, with around 86% seen just once and 2% to 3% held by the top ten. The sequencing used peripheral blood, collected on day 0 of AZD1222 vaccination. All receptors come from an adult in good health.

This clone was observed a single time. The rearrangement uses TRBV5-6 and TRBJ1-1; D call uncertain. Trimming left V 3 bases short and J 0 bases short, with 6 bases between. Germline lookup yields CDR1 SGHDT and CDR2 YYEEEE. This CDR3 has 13 residues. The CDR3 sequence is CASSSAMNTEAFF. The CDR3 DNA reads as TGTGCCAGCAGCTCAGCTATGAACACTGAAGCTTTCTTT.

With regard to this clone: Additional DNA sequences in this sample encode the identical CDR3. DNA for the CDR3: TGCGCCAGCAGCTTGGGTAGGGGGCAAGAGACCCAGTACTTC. This gives the protein CASSLGRGQETQYF. This chain connects TRBV5-1 to TRBJ2-5; D might be TRBD1 (6 bases). Germline values: CDR1 SGHRS, CDR2 YFSETQ. The CDR3 is 14 amino acids. V shed 0 bases and J shed 2 bases, with 8 bases lying between them.

The chain couples TRBV6-2 or TRBV6-3 to TRBJ2-5; TRBD1 agrees at 7 bases. Germline loops: CDR1 MNHEY, CDR2 SVGEGT. This CDR3 contains 17 residues. After removal of 0 bases from V and 2 bases from J, the junction contained 9 bases not matched to a gene. The CDR3 nucleotides read TGTGCCAGCAGTTACTCGAAAGGGGGCGGCCTTCAAGAGACCCAGTACTTC. It yields the protein CASSYSKGGGLQETQYF.

The chain links TRBV27 to TRBJ1-2; 11 nucleotides line up with TRBD1. From germline, CDR1 is MNHEY and CDR2 SMNVEV (reference sequence). This CDR3 contains 17 residues. V gave up 1 base and J gave up 1 base; unmatched junction bases: 5. CDR3 amino acids: CASSLLGQGASNYGYTF. DNA for the CDR3: TGTGCCAGCAGTTTATTAGGACAGGGGGCTAGTAACTATGGCTACACCTTC.

The genes are TRBV6-2 or TRBV6-3 and TRBJ2-1; 9 bases match TRBD1. Germline V CDR1 and CDR2: MNHEY, SVGEGT. The junction had 7 bases not matched to a gene; V was cut back by 6 bases and J by 4 bases. The CDR3 has 15 amino acids. The chain's CDR3 is CASSKDRGGYNEQFF. The CDR3 DNA reads as TGTGCCAGCAGCAAGGACAGGGGTGGGTACAATGAGCAGTTCTTC.

The rearrangement links TRBV19 to TRBJ1-1, with 12 bases identical to TRBD1. This CDR3 region has 13 residues. In germline, CDR1 is LNHDA, CDR2 SQIVND (reference sequence). The trim removed 6 bases at V and 6 bases at J, leaving 2 bases unmatched. The CDR3 here is CASRGQGAPEAFF. The CDR3 DNA is TGTGCCAGTAGGGGACAGGGGGCCCCTGAAGCTTTCTTT.

The chain uses TRBV18 and TRBJ1-3; D ambiguous. Trimming removed 3 bases at V and 11 bases at J, with 11 bases between. The CDR3 runs to 12 residues. The germline V gene encodes CDR1 KGHSH and CDR2 LQKENI. This CDR3 is CASSPSEGSIYF. The DNA for the CDR3 is TGTGCCAGCTCACCGTCAGAGGGATCCATATATTTT.

V usage is TRBV9 and J usage is TRBJ2-1; 9 bases match TRBD1. The CDR3 is 16 residues long. CDR1 and CDR2 from the germline V gene are SGDLS and YYNGEE. Losses at the gene ends were 0 bases for V and 6 bases for J; bases not matched to a gene: 7. The CDR3 region is CASSVGGTGLGNEQFF. In DNA form, the CDR3 reads TGTGCCAGCAGCGTAGGTGGGACAGGGCTCGGCAATGAGCAGTTCTTC.

The chain employs TRBV6-1 and TRBJ2-5; D tentatively fits TRBD1 or TRBD2 (5 bases each). Looked up from germline, CDR1 is MNHNS and CDR2 is SASEGT. The CDR3 totals 16 residues. The V end lost 1 base, the J end lost 7 bases, and 19 bases lay between the germline ends. The CDR3 loop reads CASSEVGAGLGVTQYF. The CDR3 DNA is TGTGCCAGCAGTGAAGTCGGGGCCGGCTTGGGTGTGACCCAGTACTTC.

The chain couples TRBV18 to TRBJ1-1; maybe TRBD1 (6 bases). V lost 7 bases and J 7 bases, leaving 19 bases between the germline ends. The length of the CDR3 is 14 residues. The V gene's germline CDR1 is KGHSH and CDR2 LQKENI. The chain's CDR3 is CASLNPRTDHEAFF. DNA for the CDR3: TGTGCCAGCTTAAATCCTCGGACAGACCATGAAGCTTTCTTT.

This clone was seen a few times. This chain connects TRBV23-1 to TRBJ2-7, with 10 nucleotides matching TRBD1. TRBV23-1 is treated as an ORF (open reading frame) with a function not yet certain. The CDR3 is made up of 14 amino acids. The V and J ends lost 8 bases and 5 bases, in that order; junction bases with no gene match: 9. The CDR3 DNA is TGCGCCAGCGAAGGCCGGGACAGGGGTGACGAGCAGTACTTC. Its translation: CASEGRDRGDEQYF.

The gene calls are TRBV9 and TRBJ2-2; D unclear. V dropped 6 bases and J dropped 4 bases, with 7 bases sitting between them. Germline CDR1 SGDLS, CDR2 YYNGEE. CDR3 length: 12 residues. CDR3 sequence (DNA): TGTGCCAGCACCAACCCCACCGGGGAGCTGTTTTTT. This encodes CASTNPTGELFF.

Comment on this clone: This specimen includes other DNA sequences encoding the same CDR3. The chain uses TRBV5-6 and TRBJ2-6; D is unresolved. Germline loops: CDR1 SGHDT, CDR2 YYEEEE. The CDR3 extends over 15 amino acids. Trimming stripped 0 bases from V and 1 base from J, with 5 bases between. The CDR3 loop is CASSLGRSGANVLTF. In nucleotides, the CDR3 is TGTGCCAGCAGCTTGGGTAGATCTGGGGCCAACGTCCTGACTTTC. Together with reference TRBV5-6 and TRBJ2-6, the CDR3 gives the full variable domain: DAGVTQSPTHLIKTRGQQVTLRCSPKSGHDTVSWYQQALGQGPQFIFQYYEEEERQRGNFPDRFSGHQFPNYSSELNVNALLLGDSALYLCASSLGRSGANVLTFGAGSRLTVL.

The rearrangement uses TRBV6-1 and TRBJ2-3; D is perhaps TRBD1 (6 bases). The germline gives CDR1 MNHNS, CDR2 SASEGT. The CDR3 contains 15 residues. Deletions cut 3 bases from V and 6 bases from J, with 16 bases between. The CDR3 DNA reads as TGTGCCAGCAGTGATAGAGGGGGTATGACGGATACGCAGTATTTT. Translation: CASSDRGGMTDTQYF.

The chain combines TRBV7-9 with TRBJ2-1, with D uncertain. CDR3 size: 14 residues. Trimming took 11 bases from V and 3 from J, leaving 17 bases between them. In germline, CDR1 is SEHNR, CDR2 FQNEAQ (reference sequence). The CDR3 DNA follows: TGTGCCCAGACCCACCCGGGCAGCTACAATGAGCAGTTCTTC. Translation: CAQTHPGSYNEQFF.

This chain joins TRBV5-1 and TRBJ2-1, with D possibly TRBD1 on 5 matching bases. Trimming removed 2 bases from V and 5 bases from J, with 11 bases in between. CDR1 is SGHRS and CDR2 is YFSETQ in the germline V gene. The CDR3 length is 14 residues. CDR3 coding DNA: TGCGCCAGCAGCTTCCAGGGTCCCCACAATGAGCAGTTCTTC. As protein: CASSFQGPHNEQFF.

The chain has TRBV6-4 and TRBJ2-2; tentatively, D is TRBD2 (6 bases). V lost 6 bases and J 5 bases, leaving 10 bases between the germline ends. The CDR3 is made up of 13 amino acids. The germline CDR1 and CDR2 sequences are MRHNA and SNTAGT. The CDR3 protein is CASSLRETGELFF. DNA for the CDR3: TGTGCCAGCAGCCTCCGGGAGACCGGGGAGCTGTTTTTT.

The chain is built from TRBV19 and TRBJ1-2; 9 nucleotides match TRBD1. The CDR3 extends over 14 amino acids. V shed 7 bases and J 6 bases; nucleotides not matched to a gene: 9. Germline CDR1 reads LNHDA; CDR2 reads SQIVND (reference sequence). CDR3 coding DNA: TGTGCCAGTAAATTAGAAGGGACAGGGCATGGCTACACCTTC. Protein sequence: CASKLEGTGHGYTF.

V and J are TRBV7-2 and TRBJ2-3; a possible D gene is TRBD2 (6 bases). This CDR3 has 14 amino acids. Looked up from germline, CDR1 is SGHTA and CDR2 is FQGNSA. V lost 3 bases and J lost 4, with 11 bases in between. CDR3 protein: CASSFQEGADTQYF. CDR3 DNA sequence: TGTGCCAGCAGCTTTCAGGAGGGAGCAGATACGCAGTATTTT. The whole variable domain, remainder taken from reference TRBV7-2 and TRBJ2-3, is GAGVSQSPSNKVTEKGKDVELRCDPISGHTALYWYRQSLGQGLEFLIYFQGNSAPDKSGLPSDRFSAERTGGSVSTLTIQRTQQEDSAVYLCASSFQEGADTQYFGPGTRLTVL.

The chain employs TRBV5-4 and TRBJ1-1; D gene ambiguous. The CDR3 contains 16 residues. Germline assignment: CDR1 SGHNT and CDR2 YYREEE (reference sequence). The germline V and J ends were trimmed by 0 bases and 3 bases, with 15 bases remaining between them. Written as DNA, the CDR3 is TGTGCCAGCAGCTTGGGGTACAGTACAGACTACACTGAAGCTTTCTTT. As protein: CASSLGYSTDYTEAFF.

V is TRBV19 and J is TRBJ1-3; tentatively, D is TRBD1 (5 bases). Germline assignment: CDR1 LNHDA and CDR2 SQIVND (reference sequence). There are 14 residues in the CDR3. V was pared by 10 bases and J by 0 bases, with 13 bases between. The CDR3 coding sequence is TGTGCCACCTACGACAGTCACTCTGGAAACACCATATATTTT. Translating it yields CATYDSHSGNTIYF.